This TCR beta chain stems from a study of T cells in tuberculosis. General observations from the study: T cells binding CD1B-GMM tetramer weakly possibly escaped the sort.

This clone was detected a few times. V dropped 6 bases and J dropped 4; count of bases not matched to a gene: 13. The CDR3 spans 16 residues. Per germline, CDR1 LGHNT and CDR2 FRNRAP. Thawed, overnight-rested PBMC were stained with GMM-loaded CD1B tetramer, viability dye and anti-CD3, then sorted. The lipid loaded on the CD1B tetramers was C32 glucose monomycolate from Rhodococcus equi. The assay was immunoSEQ multiplex PCR, and TCRdb's table has in-frame clones only and misses some. Of approximately 59,000 clones listed, 80% to 85% are singletons. The TCR originated in an adult woman with latent tuberculosis. Sequencing input: CD1b-GMM tetramer-negative cells sorted from PBMCs. The chain links TRBV12-5 to TRBJ1-1, with 8 positions matching TRBD1. In DNA form, the CDR3 reads TGTGCTAGTGGCCCCGGACAGGGAGGAGAATTCACTGAAGCTTTCTTT. Translating gives CASGPGQGGEFTEAFF. The full variable domain, its missing parts supplied by reference TRBV12-5 and TRBJ1-1, is DARVTQTPRHKVTEMGQEVTMRCQPILGHNTVFWYRQTMMQGLELLAYFRNRAPLDDSGMPKDRFSAEMPDATLATLKIQPSEPRDSAVYFCASGPGQGGEFTEAFFGQGTRLTVV.